The 13 T cell receptor beta chains in this list originate from one sample, sequenced in a study of blood T cell repertoires in COVID-19. TCRdb keeps only in-frame clones here, not all; method: immunoSEQ multiplex PCR. The repertoire has 150,000 or so clones, almost 85% of them found once; the top ten carry about 16%. Sequenced sample: peripheral blood. The receptor set was obtained from a human donor with acute or convalescent COVID-19. The donor label of this sample is uncertain.

The gene calls are TRBV7-9 and TRBJ1-2; no clear D gene. V was trimmed by 3 bases and J by 1 base, leaving 9 bases between them. CDR1 SEHNR and CDR2 FQNEAQ come from the germline V gene (reference sequence). The CDR3 covers 14 residues. The CDR3 is CASSFLSYNYGYTF. CDR3 sequence (DNA): TGTGCCAGCAGCTTTCTATCCTATAACTATGGCTACACCTTC. Full variable domain (rest looked up from reference TRBV7-9 and TRBJ1-2): DTGVSQNPRHKITKRGQNVTFRCDPISEHNRLYWYRQTLGQGPEFLTYFQNEAQLEKSRLLSDRFSAERPKGSFSTLEIQRTEQGDSAMYLCASSFLSYNYGYTFGSGTRLTVV.

The gene calls are TRBV6-1 and TRBJ2-1, with 14 bases identical to TRBD2. Trimming at V came to 2 bases and at J to 10 bases, leaving 4 bases not matched to a gene. The CDR3 is 15 amino acids. The germline V gene has CDR1 MNHNS and CDR2 SASEGT. CDR3: CASSEKGLAGDEQFF. CDR3 nucleotide sequence: TGTGCCAGCAGTGAAAAGGGACTAGCGGGGGACGAGCAGTTCTTC.

The chain couples TRBV7-2 to TRBJ2-1, with TRBD1 as a possible D gene (5 bases). Trimming left V 5 bases short and J 7 bases short, with 24 bases between. The CDR3 length is 17 residues. CDR1 and CDR2 from the germline V gene are SGHTA and FQGNSA. The CDR3 reads CASSPPNRAIKGNEQFF. The CDR3 nucleotides are TGTGCCAGCAGCCCTCCGAACCGGGCCATAAAGGGGAATGAGCAGTTCTTC.

The chain has TRBV5-4 and TRBJ1-1; TRBD1 matches at 7 bases. The junction had 8 bases not matched to a gene; V was cut back by 3 bases and J by 3 bases. CDR1 and CDR2 (germline): SGHNT, YYREEE (reference sequence). This CDR3 contains 15 residues. The CDR3 is CASSSKGTADTEAFF. The CDR3 region has the DNA TGTGCCAGCAGCTCCAAGGGGACAGCGGACACTGAAGCTTTCTTT.

The V call is TRBV30, the J call TRBJ1-2, with TRBD1 identical over 12 bases. There are 15 residues in the CDR3. The V gene's germline CDR1 is GTSNPN and CDR2 SVGIG (reference sequence). V was clipped by 3 bases and J by 7 bases; unmatched bases: 9. The CDR3 nucleotides are TGTGCCTGGAGCTCTTGGGACAGGGGGCGTCCTGGCTACACCTTC. It specifies CAWSSWDRGRPGYTF.

This chain's CDR3 is CAISQLAGGSNYGYTF. The CDR3 DNA sequence: TGTGCCATCTCTCAACTCGCAGGGGGCTCTAACTATGGCTACACCTTC. This rearrangement joins TRBV10-3 to TRBJ1-2; 8 bases are a match to TRBD1. Germline values: CDR1 ENHRY, CDR2 SYGVKD. Trimming at V came to 8 bases and at J to 0 bases, leaving 11 bases not matched to a gene. This CDR3 is 16 amino acids long.

This chain uses TRBV29-1 with TRBJ1-2, with 9 nucleotides matching TRBD1. The CDR3 is 14 residues long. The germline CDR1 and CDR2 sequences are SQVTM and ANQGSEA. V lost 6 bases, J lost 2 bases, and 7 bases stayed unmatched. The CDR3 region is CSVASGQGNYGYTF. CDR3 sequence (DNA): TGCAGCGTAGCCTCGGGACAGGGAAACTATGGCTACACCTTC.

V is TRBV9 and J is TRBJ1-2, with a tentative D call TRBD1 (5 bases). This CDR3 contains 15 residues. V dropped 6 bases and J dropped 4 bases, with 19 bases sitting between them. Germline V gene sequence: CDR1 SGDLS, CDR2 YYNGEE. The CDR3 spells CASTKGWSWIYGYTF. CDR3 nucleotide sequence: TGTGCCAGCACAAAGGGGTGGAGTTGGATCTATGGCTACACCTTC.

This clone was seen more than once but under ten times. The chain carries TRBV7-9 and TRBJ1-1, with D possibly matching TRBD1 (5 bases). CDR1 and CDR2 (germline): SEHNR, FQNEAQ (reference sequence). The V end was cut by 5 bases, the J end by 5 bases, with 18 bases between. This CDR3 has 15 residues. The CDR3 protein is CASSLPRGGETEAFF. DNA of the CDR3: TGTGCCAGCAGCCTCCCCCGGGGGGGGGAAACTGAAGCTTTCTTT.

This sequence joins TRBV4-1 and TRBJ2-6, with 8 bases identical to TRBD2. The V gene's germline CDR1 is MGHRA and CDR2 YSYEKL. Trimming removed 4 bases from V and 0 bases from J; junction bases left unmatched: 11. This CDR3 is 19 amino acids long. The CDR3: CASSPRGGTSVSGANVLTF. The CDR3 region has the DNA TGCGCCAGCAGCCCCCGCGGGGGGACGTCCGTCTCTGGGGCCAACGTCCTGACTTTC.

The V and J genes are TRBV7-3 and TRBJ2-7; 7 positions agree with TRBD2. The junction had 8 bases not matched to a gene; V was cut back by 5 bases and J by 1 base. The CDR3 is made up of 15 amino acids. Germline V gives CDR1 SGHTA, CDR2 FQGTGA. CDR3 in amino acids: CASSPRGGPSYEQYF. CDR3 DNA sequence: TGTGCCAGCAGCCCACGCGGGGGACCTTCCTACGAGCAGTACTTC.

Details on this clone: One end of the junction fails to match germline, which may point to a read error. This rearrangement joins TRBV15 to TRBJ1-1, with 9 bases fitting TRBD1. CDR1 is LNHNV and CDR2 is YYDKDF in the germline V gene (reference sequence). CDR3 length: 14 amino acids. This CDR3 reads CATSREITGGQRVF. CDR3 DNA: TGTGCCACCAGCAGAGAGATAACAGGGGGCCAGAGGGTCTTT. Looking up the rest from reference TRBV15 and TRBJ1-1 gives the full variable domain: DAMVIQNPRYQVTQFGKPVTLSCSQTLNHNVMYWYQQKSSQAPKLLFHYYDKDFNNEADTPDNFQSRRPNTSFCFLDIRSPGLGDTAMYLCATSREITGGQRVFGQGTRLTVV.

J is TRBJ1-6 and V is TRBV4-2, with a possible D match to TRBD1 (5 bases). The germline V gene encodes CDR1 LGHNA and CDR2 YNFKEQ. The CDR3 runs to 18 residues. The V gene lost 0 bases and the J gene lost 0 bases, with 12 bases spanning the gap. Here the CDR3 reads CASSQDGRGSSYNSPLHF. The CDR3 nucleotides are TGTGCCAGCAGCCAAGATGGGAGGGGAAGCTCCTATAATTCACCCCTCCACTTT.